The sequence of this T cell receptor beta chain was determined in a study of shared clonotypes between healthy human individuals (TCRdb year 2020). About the investigation overall: A few men and two women, aged 18 to 49 years, made up the cohort. Per donor, three plates each were used for CD4 naive and CD4 memory, two for CD8 naive, and one for CD8 memory. The study deeply sequenced blood TCR repertoires of five healthy adults to estimate repertoire size and the extent of clonotype sharing between individuals. To increase sequencing depth and limit assay-specific biases, different laboratories used diverse techniques to prepare libraries and sequence TCR repertoires. Per donor, leukapheresis produced somewhere between about 0.9 and 9.5 billion PBMCs.

TCR CDR3 regions were amplified from genomic DNA by multiplex PCR using the deep immunoSEQ assay. Extracted genomic DNA from each cell subset was distributed evenly across all wells of several immunoSEQ 96-well plates, and each plate was treated as a replicate. For sorted subsets, each replicate PCR was loaded with roughly 0.2 ug genomic DNA, equivalent to approximately 27,000 T cell genomes. The purified libraries were quantified using a Qubit 3.0 fluorometer, sized with a Bioanalyzer 2100, and then quantified again using the KAPA Library Quantification kit. A separate single-read 150-cycle Illumina NextSeq 550 flow cell was used to sequence each immunoSEQ 96-well plate. The study's own analysis went as follows. Because the immunoSEQ output held only junctional sequences and lacked quality scores, the filtering could not match the filtering applied to full-length reads. Sequences were annotated with PyIR, a Python wrapper for IgBLAST v1.9, using IMGT germline references to assign V/J genes and CDR3. Reads were filtered out if the reads had weak V/J assignments (E-value above 1e-6), no CDR3, stop codons, out-of-frame junctions, or ambiguous translated residues. V3J clonotypes were defined by identical inferred V gene, J gene, and CDR3 amino acid sequence. To compute the percentage overlap between repertoires, the number of shared unique clonotypes was divided by the size of the smaller repertoire. RTK rarefaction, the Chao1 estimator, and Recon v2.1 estimates of unobserved clonotypes were used to assess repertoire richness. Generation probabilities were computed with OLGA for all TCRbeta clonotypes obtained by the gDNA method from a handful of donors. Held by TCRdb, this immuneACCESS table contains in-frame sequences only and omits some clones. Under half of the omission traces to an unresolved V gene where checked; the cause of the rest is unknown. Clone size and the V and J calls come from that table; the DNA yielded D and trimming. The table for this sample lists some 1 million clones; roughly 80% of them were counted only once. Of the sample, 1.4% falls within the top ten clones.

Donors were healthy HIV-negative adults with no recently reported acute infections or vaccinations. All donors were Caucasian adults living in Nashville, Tennessee, USA. Magnetic negative selection was used to enrich CD4+ T cells, after which naive cells were positively selected on CD45RA and the negative fraction became the memory subset. Blood was obtained by leukapheresis, after which PBMCs were separated by Ficoll-Histopaque density gradient centrifugation and cryopreserved in liquid nitrogen vapor phase. Analytical flow cytometry was used to check the purity and quantity of each magnetically sorted T cell population. Each sorted fraction had its genomic DNA isolated and then quantified by UV absorbance on a Nanodrop 2000c. With regard to this clone: The specificity of this receptor is unknown. Per-base quality was not reported, and no clone a single base away is much larger than it.

Overall results and qualifications from the work: Naive subsets generally had larger estimated clonotype richness than memory subsets. Pairwise subsampling indicated that sequencing depth was expected to affect the degree of clonotype sharing among donors. The small number of donors limited the genetic and exposure-history diversity represented. Rarefaction of sorted-subset datasets indicated incomplete sequencing despite the large sequencing depth. When several donors were compared, the shared fraction of clonotypes was about 5% for naive CD4, approximately 3.3% for naive CD8, about 2.4% for memory CD4, and less than 0.5% for memory CD8. Clonotypes shared by all four sorted-subset donors showed higher generation probabilities than non-shared clonotypes. Sampling was limited to blood, and TCR repertoires in tissue likely differ from TCR repertoires in blood.

The sequence was collected from a man aged 18 to 29 in good health. The sequenced sample was memory CD4+ T cells sorted from blood. The sample's cell subset or site label is to be understood as: CD45RA-negative fraction.

The DNA sequence reads TGTGCCAGCAGCTACGACACTTTGGCCTACGAGCAGTACTTC. It translates as CASSYDTLAYEQYF. The receptor chain draws on TRBV7-2 and TRBJ2-7, with the D gene not clear enough to name. From the germline V gene, CDR1 is SGHTA and CDR2 is FQGNSA. The CDR3 holds 14 amino acids from the cysteine to the phenylalanine. Kept here is only the CDR3 DNA, which spans 42 bases and is read in frame from base 1. V gives up 4 bases and J gives up 2 bases, and the segment between their germline ends measures 12 bases.